Presented here are 30 T cell receptor beta chains from one specimen sequenced in a study of T-cell reconstitution after alpha-beta-depleted transplantation in children. As it was prepared, the TCRbeta library received unique molecular identifiers. MiXCR, applied by TCRdb to the PCR reads, yields one record per CDR3 protein. The data contain over 550,000 distinct CDR3 sequences, 10% to 13% of them singletons. Sequencing was performed on PBMCs from the stem cell graft donor, taken from the stem cell graft. The receptor source for this set is a human donor who donated a stem cell graft to a child with acute myeloid leukemia.

The table lists this clonotype with many counts. This chain links TRBV5-1 with TRBJ2-7, with D hard to call. V was shortened by 1 base and J by 3 bases, with 11 bases between the two germline ends. This CDR3 spans 14 amino acids. From germline, CDR1 is SGHRS and CDR2 YFSETQ. This CDR3 is CASSLFGYGYEQYF. For the CDR3, the DNA is TGCGCCAGCAGCTTGTTCGGGTACGGCTACGAGCAGTACTTC.

J is TRBJ2-1 and V is TRBV20-1, with 8 nucleotides matching TRBD2. With 0 bases clipped from V and 5 bases from J, the junction kept 6 bases outside the gene matches. Germline V CDR1 and CDR2: DFQATT, SNEGSKA (reference sequence). CDR3 size: 15 residues. Written as DNA, the CDR3 is TGCAGTGCTAGAGATGGTAGCGGGGCAAACAATGAGCAGTTCTTC. Amino acid sequence: CSARDGSGANNEQFF.

In its sample, this clonotype was seen a few times. This chain connects TRBV7-2 to TRBJ2-2, with D possibly called TRBD1 or TRBD2 (6 bases each). Per the germline V gene, CDR1 is SGHTA and CDR2 is FQGNSA. This CDR3 contains 17 residues. The germline V and J ends were trimmed by 6 bases and 0 bases, with 17 bases remaining between them. The CDR3 coding sequence is TGTGCCAGCAGTCAAACCCCGGGGGCGTCGAACACCGGGGAGCTGTTTTTT. This sequence encodes CASSQTPGASNTGELFF.

This chain links TRBV2 with TRBJ2-2; maybe TRBD1 (5 bases). Per the germline V gene, CDR1 is SNHLY and CDR2 is FYNNEI. The CDR3 length is 15 residues. V lost 0 bases and J 3 bases, leaving 8 bases between the germline ends. CDR3: CASSEAGPDTGELFF. CDR3 nucleotide sequence: TGTGCCAGCAGTGAAGCGGGGCCTGACACCGGGGAGCTGTTTTTT.

A note on this clonotype: Germline and junction disagree at one end, which may indicate a read error. V is TRBV12-3 or TRBV12-4 and J is TRBJ2-6; 9 positions match TRBD2. The CDR3 covers 17 residues. CDR3 sequence reads: CASSIAGVGSGANVLTF. CDR3 DNA sequence: TGTGCCAGCAGTATAGCGGGAGTGGGGTCTGGGGCCAACGTCCTGACTTTC.

The chain combines TRBV6-5 with TRBJ1-6; D not certain. This CDR3 is built from 14 residues. With 4 bases removed from V and 7 bases from J, the gap between germline ends came to 11 bases. Germline CDR1 and CDR2: MNHEY and SVGAGI. The CDR3 DNA follows: TGTGCCAGCAGTTCCCCGGCGGAGAATTCACCCCTCCACTTT. Translated, it gives CASSSPAENSPLHF.

The sample holds many counts of this clonotype. This rearrangement joins TRBV29-1 to TRBJ2-1; TRBD1 might be the D (7 bases). V was cut by 6 bases and J by 4 bases, with 16 bases left in between. Germline V gene data show CDR1 as SQVTM and CDR2 as ANQGSEA. There are 14 residues in the CDR3. The CDR3 DNA is TGCAGCGTCCGGACAGGACGGGGGTACAATGAGCAGTTCTTC. This translates into CSVRTGRGYNEQFF.

This clonotype was detected a few times. The chain couples TRBV30 to TRBJ2-1, with a weak D call TRBD2 (6 bases). Trimming left V 5 bases short and J 1 base short, with 12 bases between. The CDR3 sequence is 14 residues long. Germline V CDR1 and CDR2: GTSNPN, SVGIG (reference sequence). The CDR3: CAWSRGNSYNEQFF. The DNA for the CDR3 is TGTGCCTGGTCCCGGGGGAATTCCTACAATGAGCAGTTCTTC. The entire variable domain, with the rest obtained from reference TRBV30 and TRBJ2-1, is as follows: SQTIHQWPATLVQPVGSPLSLECTVEGTSNPNLYWYRQAAGRGLQLLFYSVGIGQISSEVPQNLSASRPQDRQFILSSKKLLLSDSGFYLCAWSRGNSYNEQFFGPGTRLTVL.

V is TRBV20-1 and J is TRBJ2-3, with D possibly TRBD2 on 6 matching bases. Germline V lookup: CDR1 DFQATT, CDR2 SNEGSKA (reference sequence). The CDR3 is made up of 14 amino acids. V was shortened by 5 bases and J by 7 bases, with 19 bases between the two germline ends. Here the CDR3 DNA reads TGCAGTGCTCGAGGGACTCTCCGCGAGAATACGCAGTATTTT. Its translation is CSARGTLRENTQYF.

This chain joins TRBV20-1 and TRBJ2-1; maybe TRBD2 (6 bases). Germline CDR1 is DFQATT and CDR2 is SNEGSKA (reference sequence). Trimming shortened V by 5 bases and J by 4 bases, and 12 bases separated the two germline ends. This CDR3 is 13 amino acids long. CDR3 protein: CSAPPGGYNEQFF. The CDR3 DNA reads TGCAGTGCTCCTCCCGGAGGGTACAATGAGCAGTTCTTC.

The chain joins TRBV7-2 to TRBJ2-7, with 7 bases aligning to TRBD1. The junction had 7 bases not matched to a gene; V was cut back by 5 bases and J by 3 bases. The CDR3 consists of 14 residues. Germline CDR1 is SGHTA and CDR2 is FQGNSA. CDR3 amino acids: CASSRPGQYYEQYF. DNA of the CDR3: TGTGCCAGCAGCCGACCGGGACAGTACTACGAGCAGTACTTC. Full variable domain (missing parts from reference TRBV7-2 and TRBJ2-7): GAGVSQSPSNKVTEKGKDVELRCDPISGHTALYWYRQSLGQGLEFLIYFQGNSAPDKSGLPSDRFSAERTGGSVSTLTIQRTQQEDSAVYLCASSRPGQYYEQYFGPGTRLTVT.

This clonotype has ten or more counts. The chain carries TRBV7-2 and TRBJ1-1; perhaps TRBD1 as D (6 bases). Trimming removed 3 bases at V and 5 bases at J, with 16 bases between. There are 15 residues in the CDR3. CDR1 SGHTA and CDR2 FQGNSA come from the germline V gene. The CDR3 reads CASSFRQERGTEAFF. CDR3 in DNA: TGTGCCAGCAGCTTCCGACAGGAGCGAGGAACTGAAGCTTTCTTT.

This rearrangement joins TRBV7-3 to TRBJ1-4; TRBD1 agrees at 7 bases. The CDR3 extends over 15 amino acids. V gave up 0 bases and J gave up 7 bases; unmatched junction bases: 5. CDR1 and CDR2 (germline): SGHTA, FQGTGA. This CDR3 reads CASSLTGGWGEKLFF. The CDR3 DNA sequence: TGTGCCAGCAGCTTAACAGGGGGCTGGGGTGAAAAACTGTTTTTT.

The J gene is TRBJ2-3, the V gene TRBV11-2, with 11 bases lining up with TRBD1. V was clipped by 5 bases and J by 4 bases; unmatched bases: 8. From germline, CDR1 is SGHAT and CDR2 FQNNGV. The CDR3 sequence is 16 residues long. CDR3 sequence reads: CASSVTGTGGADTQYF. For the CDR3, the DNA is TGTGCCAGCAGCGTAACCGGGACAGGGGGGGCAGATACGCAGTATTTT.

This chain links TRBV24-1 with TRBJ2-1; 7 nucleotides agree with TRBD2. CDR1 and CDR2 from the germline V gene are KGHDR and SFDVKD. The CDR3 totals 16 residues. Trimming removed 5 bases from V and 3 bases from J; junction bases left unmatched: 9. For the CDR3, the DNA is TGTGCCACCAGTGCCCCAGAGACTAGCTTCTACAATGAGCAGTTCTTC. The encoded protein is CATSAPETSFYNEQFF.

This clonotype was picked up many times. The chain carries TRBV12-3 or TRBV12-4 and TRBJ1-5; 9 nucleotides align to TRBD1. V was clipped by 5 bases and J by 6 bases; unmatched bases: 5. The CDR3 sequence is 14 residues long. CDR3 amino acids: CASSTGTGSQPQHF. DNA of the CDR3: TGTGCCAGCAGTACCGGGACAGGGAGTCAGCCCCAGCATTTT.

The rearrangement links TRBV12-3 or TRBV12-4 to TRBJ2-2; TRBD2 might be the D (5 bases). The V and J ends lost 5 bases and 0 bases respectively, with 10 bases between them. CDR3 length equals 15 residues. DNA for the CDR3: TGTGCCAGCAGTACTACTAGGTCGAACACCGGGGAGCTGTTTTTT. Translated: CASSTTRSNTGELFF.

This clonotype has at least ten counts. V and J are TRBV30 and TRBJ2-3, with 9 bases aligning to TRBD2. CDR1 is GTSNPN, CDR2 SVGIG, per germline (reference sequence). The CDR3 length is 14 residues. V trimming: 5 bases; J trimming: 5 bases; junction bases outside the gene matches: 8. The CDR3 DNA sequence: TGTGCCTGGGGGATCAGCGGGGGGAGAGATACGCAGTATTTT. It specifies CAWGISGGRDTQYF.

This clonotype was counted ten times or more. The gene calls are TRBV16 and TRBJ2-7; TRBD2 is a possible D gene (6 bases). The CDR3 is made up of 13 amino acids. The V and J ends lost 4 bases and 5 bases respectively, with 12 bases between them. Germline assignment: CDR1 KGHSY and CDR2 FQNENV. CDR3 residues: CASSPNGGNEQYF. CDR3 DNA: TGTGCCAGCAGCCCGAATGGAGGGAACGAGCAGTACTTC.

This clonotype has a count of ten or more. This chain links TRBV29-1 with TRBJ2-1, with D possibly called TRBD1 or TRBD2 (5 bases each). From germline, CDR1 is SQVTM and CDR2 ANQGSEA. Trimming stripped 5 bases from V and 7 bases from J, with 15 bases between. The CDR3 extends over 13 amino acids. The CDR3 protein is CSVYRDARNEQFF. The CDR3 nucleotides are TGCAGCGTTTACCGGGACGCCAGGAATGAGCAGTTCTTC.

The J gene is TRBJ2-7, the V gene TRBV20-1; 10 nucleotides align to TRBD2. CDR3 length: 14 amino acids. Germline trimming cut 7 bases from V and 1 base from J; bases unmatched to any gene: 7. Germline V gives CDR1 DFQATT, CDR2 SNEGSKA (reference sequence). CDR3 residues: CSVPGTSVSYEQYF. The CDR3 DNA reads as TGCAGTGTACCCGGGACTAGCGTTTCCTACGAGCAGTACTTC.

This clonotype turned up a few times. This chain joins TRBV27 and TRBJ2-3; maybe TRBD2 (6 bases). V was trimmed by 0 bases and J by 2 bases, leaving 12 bases between them. This CDR3 is built from 16 residues. Germline V gives CDR1 MNHEY, CDR2 SMNVEV (reference sequence). CDR3 protein: CASSLSPTSYTDTQYF. The CDR3 region has the DNA TGTGCCAGCAGTTTATCCCCGACTAGTTACACAGATACGCAGTATTTT.

This clonotype came up many times. The V and J genes are TRBV15 and TRBJ2-1; 9 bases fit TRBD1. Trimming removed 6 bases from V and 5 bases from J; junction bases left unmatched: 8. Germline V gives CDR1 LNHNV, CDR2 YYDKDF (reference sequence). The CDR3 has 15 amino acids. CDR3 sequence (DNA): TGTGCCACCAGAACCGGGACAGGGATCCACAATGAGCAGTTCTTC. It specifies CATRTGTGIHNEQFF.

This clonotype has a handful of counts. The gene calls are TRBV28 and TRBJ2-5; D might be TRBD2 (6 bases). Trimming removed 6 bases from V and 5 bases from J, with 19 bases in between. The CDR3 is made up of 15 amino acids. Germline CDR1 is MDHEN and CDR2 is SYDVKM. DNA for the CDR3: TGTGCCAGCAGCACCCTAGCGTCAGGAGGGGAGACCCAGTACTTC. Translated: CASSTLASGGETQYF. Based on the CDR3 plus reference TRBV28 and TRBJ2-5, the full variable domain is DVKVTQSSRYLVKRTGEKVFLECVQDMDHENMFWYRQDPGLGLRLIYFSYDVKMKEKGDIPEGYSVSREKKERFSLILESASTNQTSMYLCASSTLASGGETQYFGPGTRLLVL.

The sample holds many counts of this clonotype. The V call is TRBV6-6, the J call TRBJ2-2, with D uncertain. The CDR3 is 11 residues long. Germline values: CDR1 MNHNY, CDR2 SVGAGI (reference sequence). V lost 7 bases and J lost 6, with 6 bases in between. The CDR3 loop is CASTTPGELFF. In DNA form, the CDR3 reads TGTGCCAGCACTACACCCGGGGAGCTGTTTTTT.

This clonotype was seen many times. The rearrangement joins TRBV5-5 to TRBJ2-7; no firm D call. V was clipped by 6 bases and J by 6 bases, with 16 bases between them. The CDR3 loop spans 13 amino acids. Germline V gene sequence: CDR1 SGHKS, CDR2 YYEKEE (reference sequence). The CDR3 region is CASTTRTAVEQYF. The CDR3 region has the DNA TGTGCCAGCACCACCAGAACGGCCGTCGAGCAGTACTTC. The variable domain in full, completed from reference TRBV5-5 and TRBJ2-7, reads DAGVTQSPTHLIKTRGQQVTLRCSPISGHKSVSWYQQVLGQGPQFIFQYYEKEERGRGNFPDRFSARQFPNYSSELNVNALLLGDSALYLCASTTRTAVEQYFGPGTRLTVT.

This clonotype was found a few times. The chain has TRBV20-1 and TRBJ2-2; no clear D gene. This CDR3 has 11 amino acids. V shed 1 base and J shed 10 bases, with 7 bases lying between them. Germline CDR1 and CDR2: DFQATT and SNEGSKA (reference sequence). The CDR3 nucleotides are TGCAGTGCTAGAGCGAGCTCGGAGCTGTTTTTT. Encoded protein: CSARASSELFF.

This clonotype has only a few counts. This rearrangement joins TRBV30 to TRBJ2-5; no reliable D call. Deletions cut 0 bases from V and 3 bases from J, with 14 bases between. The CDR3 is made up of 15 amino acids. Per the germline V gene, CDR1 is GTSNPN and CDR2 is SVGIG (reference sequence). The CDR3 bases are TGTGCCTGGAGTGTATCGACAAATCCTAAAGAGACCCAGTACTTC. This codes for CAWSVSTNPKETQYF. Drawing the rest from reference TRBV30 and TRBJ2-5, the complete variable domain is SQTIHQWPATLVQPVGSPLSLECTVEGTSNPNLYWYRQAAGRGLQLLFYSVGIGQISSEVPQNLSASRPQDRQFILSSKKLLLSDSGFYLCAWSVSTNPKETQYFGPGTRLLVL.

This clonotype was seen a few times. The chain recombines TRBV28 with TRBJ2-4; 7 bases fit TRBD1. This CDR3 comprises 16 residues. V gave up 2 bases and J gave up 6 bases; unmatched junction bases: 10. From germline, CDR1 is MDHEN and CDR2 SYDVKM. The CDR3 nucleotides read TGTGCCAGCAGTTTAGGGCTAAGGGGGCCCGGAAACATTCAGTACTTC. Translated: CASSLGLRGPGNIQYF.

This clonotype was detected only a few times. V and J are TRBV6-2 or TRBV6-3 and TRBJ2-1, with a possible D match to TRBD1 (6 bases). V lost 7 bases to trimming and J lost 9 bases, with 19 bases between them. Germline assignment: CDR1 MNHEY and CDR2 SVGEGT. This CDR3 comprises 14 residues. The CDR3 coding sequence is TGTGCCAGCAACCAGGGGCTAGTTATCGTTGAGCAGTTCTTC. Translation: CASNQGLVIVEQFF.